The 24 T cell receptor beta chains given below trace back to one sample, sequenced in a study of cytotoxic CD8 clonotypes in ibrutinib-treated CLL. This table comes from immunoSEQ multiplex PCR, and its TCRdb copy is limited to in-frame clones, with some not included. The sample lists approximately 190,000 clones, 70% occurring once. Here the sequenced sample was PBMCs, taken after 12 months of ibrutinib treatment. These receptors all come from a human donor with chronic lymphocytic leukemia.

This clone was recorded once. The V gene is TRBV7-3, the J gene TRBJ1-2; D possibly corresponds to TRBD1 (5 bases). Per the germline V gene, CDR1 is SGHTA and CDR2 is FQGTGA. The CDR3 covers 16 residues. Deletions cut 1 base from V and 0 bases from J, with 12 bases between. The chain's CDR3 is CASSLRGGSANYGYTF. The CDR3 bases are TGTGCCAGCAGCTTAAGGGGGGGTTCCGCTAACTATGGCTACACCTTC.

This chain connects TRBV7-3 to TRBJ2-6; 8 bases match TRBD1. J was trimmed by 0 bases and V by 8 bases; bases with no gene match: 9. This CDR3 spans 17 amino acids. Per the germline V gene, CDR1 is SGHTA and CDR2 is FQGTGA. The CDR3 coding sequence is TGTGCCAGCGGCGGGACAGGCCTCCGCTCTGGGGCCAACGTCCTGACTTTC. This translates into CASGGTGLRSGANVLTF.

The chain uses TRBV6-5 and TRBJ1-5; D uncertain. Trimming removed 6 bases at V and 0 bases at J, with 12 bases between. The CDR3 consists of 15 residues. Germline CDR1 is MNHEY and CDR2 is SVGAGI. The CDR3 protein is CASRSHSDSNQPQHF. In nucleotides, the CDR3 is TGTGCCAGCAGGTCCCACAGTGATAGCAATCAGCCCCAGCATTTT.

The V gene is TRBV19, the J gene TRBJ1-1; TRBD1 agrees at 7 bases. CDR1 LNHDA and CDR2 SQIVND come from the germline V gene (reference sequence). V was clipped by 5 bases and J by 4 bases; unmatched bases: 7. The CDR3 has 14 amino acids. CDR3 sequence reads: CASSHPTGPTEAFF. DNA for the CDR3: TGTGCCAGTAGTCACCCGACAGGGCCCACTGAAGCTTTCTTT.

The chain carries TRBV6-5 and TRBJ1-1, with a possible D match to TRBD1 (6 bases). CDR1 is MNHEY and CDR2 is SVGAGI in the germline V gene. The CDR3 spans 16 residues. V shed 2 bases and J shed 3 bases, with 16 bases lying between them. The CDR3 protein is CASSYGLGGLDTEAFF. The CDR3 nucleotides are TGTGCCAGCAGTTACGGGCTGGGGGGGCTCGACACTGAAGCTTTCTTT.

The rearrangement joins TRBV7-6 to TRBJ2-1, with 12 positions matching TRBD2. The CDR3 contains 15 residues. Trimming removed 5 bases from V and 7 bases from J; junction bases left unmatched: 6. Germline V gene data show CDR1 as SGHVS and CDR2 as FNYEAQ. CDR3 residues: CASSQLAGGDNEQFF. Here the CDR3 DNA reads TGTGCCAGCAGCCAACTAGCGGGAGGCGATAATGAGCAGTTCTTC.

The CDR3 DNA sequence: TGTGCCAGCAGCCAATCTAGCGGAAGAGGGGGCTACAATGAGCAGTTCTTC. This sequence encodes CASSQSSGRGGYNEQFF. V is TRBV7-8 and J is TRBJ2-1, with a tentative D call TRBD2 (7 bases). The ends were cut back, 5 bases at V and 3 bases at J, with 20 bases in the middle. The germline V gene has CDR1 SGHVS and CDR2 FQNEAQ. The CDR3 extends over 17 amino acids.

J is TRBJ1-5 and V is TRBV28; no clear D gene. CDR1 and CDR2 (germline): MDHEN, SYDVKM. This CDR3 spans 11 amino acids. Trimming shortened V by 6 bases and J by 10 bases, and 10 bases separated the two germline ends. The DNA for the CDR3 is TGTGCCAGCAGGGCTCGTTATCCCCAGCATTTT. This translates into CASRARYPQHF.

This chain joins TRBV11-3 and TRBJ2-2; 9 bases align to TRBD2. The CDR3 consists of 17 residues. Germline CDR1 SGHNT, CDR2 YENEEA. With V trimmed by 2 bases and J by 5 bases, 9 bases remained unmatched. Here the CDR3 DNA reads TGTGCCAGCAGCTTAATTAGGGGACTAGCTGGGACCGGGGAGCTGTTTTTT. This gives the protein CASSLIRGLAGTGELFF.

The CDR3 sequence: CASSFKGPTAMRYTF. Here the CDR3 DNA reads TGTGCCAGCAGCTTCAAAGGGCCGACTGCTATGCGCTACACCTTC. The chain couples TRBV9 to TRBJ1-2; D gene ambiguous. Per germline, CDR1 SGDLS and CDR2 YYNGEE. V was trimmed by 4 bases and J by 9 bases, leaving 22 bases between them. The CDR3 consists of 15 residues.

In its sample, this clone was seen a few times. The chain joins TRBV7-3 to TRBJ2-1; D unresolved. Germline V gives CDR1 SGHTA, CDR2 FQGTGA. The CDR3 runs 12 residues. With 1 base removed from V and 10 bases from J, the gap between germline ends came to 8 bases. CDR3 DNA sequence: TGTGCCAGCAGCTTAAACCCCAAAGAGCAGTTCTTC. It encodes CASSLNPKEQFF.

The rearrangement joins TRBV2 to TRBJ2-3; 7 bases match TRBD1. CDR1 and CDR2 from the germline V gene are SNHLY and FYNNEI. Trimming removed 7 bases from V and 2 bases from J; junction bases left unmatched: 6. The CDR3 spans 14 residues. The CDR3 is CASTPQGFTDTQYF. Here the CDR3 DNA reads TGTGCCAGCACCCCACAGGGGTTCACAGATACGCAGTATTTT.

The V call is TRBV9, the J call TRBJ2-1, with 9 nucleotides matching TRBD1. V gave up 0 bases and J gave up 9 bases; unmatched junction bases: 13. The CDR3 runs 17 residues. Germline assignment: CDR1 SGDLS and CDR2 YYNGEE. CDR3 in amino acids: CASSVVPRDRVVGEQFF. The DNA of the CDR3 is TGTGCCAGCAGCGTAGTCCCCCGGGACAGGGTTGTTGGTGAGCAGTTCTTC.

This clone was seen only a few times. Here the CDR3 reads CASTPRTGGNLNYGYTF. The CDR3 DNA reads as TGTGCCAGTACCCCCCGGACAGGGGGTAACTTAAACTATGGCTACACCTTC. This chain connects TRBV19 to TRBJ1-2, with 10 nucleotides matching TRBD1. V was clipped by 7 bases and J by 2 bases; unmatched bases: 13. CDR3 length: 17 residues. The V gene's germline CDR1 is LNHDA and CDR2 SQIVND (reference sequence).

The J gene is TRBJ1-1, the V gene TRBV29-1; TRBD1 aligns across 7 bases. V was clipped by 7 bases and J by 3 bases; unmatched bases: 8. The CDR3 loop spans 13 amino acids. The V gene's germline CDR1 is SQVTM and CDR2 ANQGSEA. The CDR3 region has the DNA TGCAGCGCGAACAGGGGTAGTGACACTGAAGCTTTCTTT. Its translation: CSANRGSDTEAFF.

The chain links TRBV25-1 to TRBJ2-5, with a tentative D call TRBD2 (6 bases). Trimming stripped 7 bases from V and 4 bases from J, with 7 bases between. Germline V CDR1 and CDR2: MGHDK, SYGVNS. This CDR3 spans 11 amino acids. The chain's CDR3 is CASISGETQYF. The DNA of the CDR3 is TGTGCCAGCATTAGCGGAGAGACCCAGTACTTC.

Note on this clone: Sequence at one end of the junction differs from germline and may be a read error. The chain uses TRBV7-7 and TRBJ2-5; D not resolved. The CDR3 sequence is 11 residues long. The germline gives CDR1 SSHAT, CDR2 FNYEAQ (reference sequence). As DNA, the CDR3 is TGTGCTAGCAGCTTAATGGAGACCCAGTACTTC. Translated: CASSLMETQYF.

J is TRBJ1-1 and V is TRBV21-1; the tabulated D call, TRBD1, remains unverified against the DNA. TRBV21-1 is marked as a pseudogene. This CDR3 region has 16 residues. CDR3 region: CASRDVQGPLNTEAFF. CDR3 nucleotide sequence: TGTGCCAGCAGGGACGTTCAGGGGCCTCTGAACACTGAAGCTTTCTTT.

The chain links TRBV19 to TRBJ1-2; TRBD1 agrees at 8 bases. The ends lost 5 bases at V and 4 bases at J; junction bases unmatched: 30. The CDR3 has 22 residues. The V gene's germline CDR1 is LNHDA and CDR2 SQIVND (reference sequence). CDR3: CASSSPGGLPSGLKTSTYGYTF. CDR3 nucleotides: TGTGCCAGTAGTTCCCCAGGGGGCCTACCCTCAGGGCTGAAGACAAGTACCTATGGCTACACCTTC.

This chain connects TRBV5-8 to TRBJ2-3, with D perhaps given as TRBD1 or TRBD2 (5 bases each). This CDR3 is 13 amino acids long. The germline V gene has CDR1 SGHTS and CDR2 YDEGEE. Trimming stripped 4 bases from V and 7 bases from J, with 13 bases between. The CDR3 DNA follows: TGTGCCAGCAGCCCGTCTGGGGGATATACGCAGTATTTT. Encoded protein: CASSPSGGYTQYF. Together with reference TRBV5-8 and TRBJ2-3, the CDR3 gives the full variable domain: EAGVTQSPTHLIKTRGQQATLRCSPISGHTSVYWYQQALGLGLQFLLWYDEGEERNRGNFPPRFSGRQFPNYSSELNVNALELEDSALYLCASSPSGGYTQYFGPGTRLTVL.

DNA of the CDR3: TGTGCCAGCAGTTACGGAGGGATAGGAACTGAAGCTTTCTTT. Protein: CASSYGGIGTEAFF. The chain links TRBV6-5 to TRBJ1-1; D is unresolved. CDR1 and CDR2 (germline): MNHEY, SVGAGI. Trimming took 2 bases from V and 5 from J, leaving 12 bases between them. The CDR3 covers 14 residues.

The gene calls are TRBV5-4 and TRBJ1-4; TRBD1 aligns across 9 bases. V dropped 6 bases and J dropped 5; count of bases not matched to a gene: 5. There are 14 residues in the CDR3. The germline V gene encodes CDR1 SGHNT and CDR2 YYREEE (reference sequence). CDR3 nucleotide sequence: TGTGCCAGCACGCTTGGGACAGGGAATGAAAAACTGTTTTTT. This sequence encodes CASTLGTGNEKLFF. Looking up the rest from reference TRBV5-4 and TRBJ1-4 gives the full variable domain: ETGVTQSPTHLIKTRGQQVTLRCSSQSGHNTVSWYQQALGQGPQFIFQYYREEENGRGNFPPRFSGLQFPNYSSELNVNALELDDSALYLCASTLGTGNEKLFFGSGTQLSVL.

This clone was counted between two and nine times. J is TRBJ1-1 and V is TRBV30; D is unclear. Between the trimmed V and J ends, which lost 5 bases and 1 base, there was a span of 14 bases. Germline lookup yields CDR1 GTSNPN and CDR2 SVGIG (reference sequence). CDR3 length: 14 residues. The CDR3, as DNA: TGTGCCTGGCTACTCGGGTCCTCGAACACTGAAGCTTTCTTT. This sequence encodes CAWLLGSSNTEAFF.

This chain connects TRBV5-1 to TRBJ2-7; maybe TRBD2 (5 bases). V was trimmed by 3 bases and J by 7 bases, leaving 20 bases between them. This CDR3 has 15 amino acids. Germline-derived CDR1 and CDR2 are SGHRS and YFSETQ. The CDR3 DNA is TGCGCCAGCAGCTACGGCGTGTTGAGGGTTGGAGAGCAGTACTTC. It specifies CASSYGVLRVGEQYF.